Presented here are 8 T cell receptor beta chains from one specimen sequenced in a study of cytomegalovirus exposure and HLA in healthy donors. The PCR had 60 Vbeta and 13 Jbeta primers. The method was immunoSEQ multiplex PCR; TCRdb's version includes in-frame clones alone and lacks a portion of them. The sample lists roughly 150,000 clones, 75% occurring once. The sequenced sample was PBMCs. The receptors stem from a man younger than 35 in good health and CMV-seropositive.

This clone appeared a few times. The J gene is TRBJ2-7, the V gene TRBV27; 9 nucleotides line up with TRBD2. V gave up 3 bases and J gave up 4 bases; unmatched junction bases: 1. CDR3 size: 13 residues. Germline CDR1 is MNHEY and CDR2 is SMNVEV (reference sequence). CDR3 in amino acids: CASSLREGYEQYF. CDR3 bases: TGTGCCAGCAGTTTGCGGGAGGGGTACGAGCAGTACTTC.

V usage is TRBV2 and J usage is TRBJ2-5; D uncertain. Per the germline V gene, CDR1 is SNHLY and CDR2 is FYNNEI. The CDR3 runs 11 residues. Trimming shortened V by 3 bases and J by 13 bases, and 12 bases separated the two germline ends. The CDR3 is CASSDLYLRYF. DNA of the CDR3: TGTGCCAGCAGTGACCTGTACCTGAGGTACTTC.

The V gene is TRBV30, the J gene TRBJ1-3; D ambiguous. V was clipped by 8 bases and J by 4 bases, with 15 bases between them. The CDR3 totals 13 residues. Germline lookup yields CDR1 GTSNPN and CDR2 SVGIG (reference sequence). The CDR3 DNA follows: TGTGCCAGCCCTCTAAGCCCGGGAAACACCATATATTTT. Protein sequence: CASPLSPGNTIYF.

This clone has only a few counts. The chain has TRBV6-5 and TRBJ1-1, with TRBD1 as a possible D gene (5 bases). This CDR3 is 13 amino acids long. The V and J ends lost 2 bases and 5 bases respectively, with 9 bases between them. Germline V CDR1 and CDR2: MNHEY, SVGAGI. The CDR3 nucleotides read TGTGCCAGCAGTTACGGGGGGTTAACTGAAGCTTTCTTT. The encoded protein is CASSYGGLTEAFF.

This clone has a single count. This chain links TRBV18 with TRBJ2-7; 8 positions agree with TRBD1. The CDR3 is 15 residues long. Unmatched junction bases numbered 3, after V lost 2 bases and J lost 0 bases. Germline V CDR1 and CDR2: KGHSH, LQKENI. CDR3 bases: TGTGCCAGCTCACCAGGGACAGGCAACTCCTACGAGCAGTACTTC. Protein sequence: CASSPGTGNSYEQYF.

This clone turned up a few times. The CDR3 DNA is TGCGCCAGCAGCCCTCTGGACTCATTCTCTGGAAACACCATATATTTT. Its protein product is CASSPLDSFSGNTIYF. The V and J genes are TRBV5-1 and TRBJ1-3; D gene ambiguous. The germline V gene has CDR1 SGHRS and CDR2 YFSETQ. CDR3 length: 16 amino acids. The V end lost 4 bases, the J end lost 0 bases, and 14 bases lay between the germline ends.

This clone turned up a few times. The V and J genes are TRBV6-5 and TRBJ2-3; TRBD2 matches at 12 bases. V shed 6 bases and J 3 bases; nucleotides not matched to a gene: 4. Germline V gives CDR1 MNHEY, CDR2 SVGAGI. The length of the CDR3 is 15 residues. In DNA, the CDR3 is TGTGCCAGCAGAATAACTAGCGGGAGGACAGATACGCAGTATTTT. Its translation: CASRITSGRTDTQYF.

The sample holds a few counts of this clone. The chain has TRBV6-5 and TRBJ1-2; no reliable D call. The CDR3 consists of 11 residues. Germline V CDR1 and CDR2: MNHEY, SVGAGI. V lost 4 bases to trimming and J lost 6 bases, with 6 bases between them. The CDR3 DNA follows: TGTGCCAGCAGTTCACGAGATGGCTACACCTTC. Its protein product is CASSSRDGYTF.